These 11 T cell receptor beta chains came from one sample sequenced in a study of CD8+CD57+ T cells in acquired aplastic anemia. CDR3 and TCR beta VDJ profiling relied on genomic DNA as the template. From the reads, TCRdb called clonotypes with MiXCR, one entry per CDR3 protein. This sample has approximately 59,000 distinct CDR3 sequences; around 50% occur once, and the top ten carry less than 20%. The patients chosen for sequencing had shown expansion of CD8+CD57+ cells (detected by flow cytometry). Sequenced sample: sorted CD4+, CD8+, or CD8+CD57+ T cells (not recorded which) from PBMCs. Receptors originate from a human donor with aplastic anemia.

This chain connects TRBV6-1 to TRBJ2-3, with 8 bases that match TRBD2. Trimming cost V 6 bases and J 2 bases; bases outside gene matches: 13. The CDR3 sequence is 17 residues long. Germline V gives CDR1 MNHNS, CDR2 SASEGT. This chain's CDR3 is CASSPTLTSDVTDTQYF. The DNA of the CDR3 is TGTGCCAGCAGCCCTACCCTGACTAGCGATGTCACAGATACGCAGTATTTT.

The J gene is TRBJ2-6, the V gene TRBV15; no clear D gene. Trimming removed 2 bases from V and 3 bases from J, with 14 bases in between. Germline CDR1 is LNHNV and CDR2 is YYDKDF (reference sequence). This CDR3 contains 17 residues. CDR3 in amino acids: CATSRFRRAGGANVLTF. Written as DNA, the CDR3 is TGTGCCACCAGCAGATTTAGACGGGCTGGTGGGGCCAACGTCCTGACTTTC.

CDR3 DNA: TGTGCCAGCAAAGGTCGGTCTAGCACAGATACGCAGTATTTT. Its protein product is CASKGRSSTDTQYF. The chain joins TRBV2 to TRBJ2-3; D is uncertain. The V gene's germline CDR1 is SNHLY and CDR2 FYNNEI. This CDR3 spans 14 amino acids. V was pared by 7 bases and J by 0 bases, with 11 bases between.

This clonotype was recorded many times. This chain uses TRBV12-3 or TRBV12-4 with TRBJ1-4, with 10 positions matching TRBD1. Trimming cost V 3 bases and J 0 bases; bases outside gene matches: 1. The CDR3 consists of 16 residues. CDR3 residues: CASSFGTGATNEKLFF. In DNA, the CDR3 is TGTGCCAGCAGTTTTGGGACAGGGGCAACTAATGAAAAACTGTTTTTT.

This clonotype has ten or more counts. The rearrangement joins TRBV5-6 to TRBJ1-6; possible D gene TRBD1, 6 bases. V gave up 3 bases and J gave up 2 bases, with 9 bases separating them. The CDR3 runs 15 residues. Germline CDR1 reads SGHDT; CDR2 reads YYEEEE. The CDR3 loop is CASSSTGTYNSPLHF. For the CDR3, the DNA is TGTGCCAGCAGCTCCACAGGGACCTATAATTCACCCCTCCACTTT. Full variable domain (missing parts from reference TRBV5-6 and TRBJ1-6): DAGVTQSPTHLIKTRGQQVTLRCSPKSGHDTVSWYQQALGQGPQFIFQYYEEEERQRGNFPDRFSGHQFPNYSSELNVNALLLGDSALYLCASSSTGTYNSPLHFGNGTRLTVT.

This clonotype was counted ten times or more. The CDR3 region is CASSQDRANQPQHF. The CDR3 region has the DNA TGCGCCAGCAGCCAAGACAGGGCTAATCAGCCCCAGCATTTT. This rearrangement joins TRBV4-1 to TRBJ1-5; possible D gene TRBD1, 5 bases. The CDR3 has 14 residues. Germline CDR1 reads MGHRA; CDR2 reads YSYEKL. Deletions cut 0 bases from V and 4 bases from J, with 7 bases between.

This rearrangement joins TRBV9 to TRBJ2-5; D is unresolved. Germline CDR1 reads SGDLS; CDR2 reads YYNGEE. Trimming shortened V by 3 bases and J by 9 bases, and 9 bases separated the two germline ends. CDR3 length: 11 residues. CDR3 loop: CASSAILPQYF. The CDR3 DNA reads TGTGCCAGCAGCGCAATACTCCCCCAGTACTTC.

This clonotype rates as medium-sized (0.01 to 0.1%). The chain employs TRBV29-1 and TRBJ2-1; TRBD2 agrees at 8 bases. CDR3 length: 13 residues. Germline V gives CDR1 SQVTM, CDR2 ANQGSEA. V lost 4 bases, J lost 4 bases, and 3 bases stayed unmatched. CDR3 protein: CSVAGGGYNEQFF. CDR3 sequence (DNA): TGCAGCGTTGCGGGGGGGGGTTACAATGAGCAGTTCTTC.

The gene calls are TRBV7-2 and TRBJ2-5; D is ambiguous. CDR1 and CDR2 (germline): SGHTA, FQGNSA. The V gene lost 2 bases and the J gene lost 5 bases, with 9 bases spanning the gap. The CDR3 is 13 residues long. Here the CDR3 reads CASSLSDWETQYF. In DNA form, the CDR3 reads TGTGCCAGCAGCTTATCAGACTGGGAGACCCAGTACTTC.

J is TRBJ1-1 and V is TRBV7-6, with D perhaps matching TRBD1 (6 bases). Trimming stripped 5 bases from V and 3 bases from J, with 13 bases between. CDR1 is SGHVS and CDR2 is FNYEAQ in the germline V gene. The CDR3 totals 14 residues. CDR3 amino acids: CASSQGTGYTEAFF. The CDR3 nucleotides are TGTGCCAGCAGCCAGGGAACAGGGTACACTGAAGCTTTCTTT.

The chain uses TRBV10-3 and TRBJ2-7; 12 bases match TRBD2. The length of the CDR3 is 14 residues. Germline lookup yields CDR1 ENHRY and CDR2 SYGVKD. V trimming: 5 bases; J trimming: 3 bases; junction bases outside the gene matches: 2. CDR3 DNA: TGTGCCATCAGTCCGGGACTAGCGGGCTACGAGCAGTACTTC. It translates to CAISPGLAGYEQYF.